These 30 T cell receptor beta chains were sequenced from one sample in a study of response to subunit inactivated influenza vaccine. TCRdb reprocessed the RT-PCR reads via MiXCR and lists one record per CDR3 protein. Among some 800,000 distinct CDR3 sequences, 21% were seen once, and the ten largest hold 10%. The sample in question was PBMCs from blood, obtained 5 days after vaccination. These receptors all stem from a man between 50 and 59 years old who received an inactivated influenza vaccine.

The table lists this clonotype with many counts. The chain is built from TRBV12-3 or TRBV12-4 and TRBJ2-7; 7 nucleotides agree with TRBD1. The V gene end was trimmed by 6 bases and the J gene end by 0 bases; junction bases not matched to a gene: 2. The CDR3 consists of 13 residues. This CDR3 reads CASSHRGSYEQYF. As DNA, the CDR3 is TGTGCCAGCAGCCACAGGGGCTCCTACGAGCAGTACTTC.

Only a few counts were recorded for this clonotype. This chain joins TRBV28 and TRBJ2-1, with D uncertain. Germline-derived CDR1 and CDR2 are MDHEN and SYDVKM. V was shortened by 8 bases and J by 0 bases, with 14 bases between the two germline ends. CDR3 size: 15 residues. CDR3 nucleotides: TGTGCCAGCGGTGCCCCAGGCGTCTCCTACAATGAGCAGTTCTTC. This codes for CASGAPGVSYNEQFF.

This clonotype was counted between two and nine times. The chain uses TRBV20-1 and TRBJ1-6; possibly TRBD1 for D (5 bases). The length of the CDR3 is 14 residues. Trimming removed 3 bases at V and 5 bases at J, with 11 bases between. CDR1 DFQATT and CDR2 SNEGSKA come from the germline V gene (reference sequence). CDR3 sequence reads: CSARSGADNSPLHF. The DNA for the CDR3 is TGCAGTGCTAGGTCTGGGGCTGATAATTCACCCCTCCACTTT.

The chain recombines TRBV4-2 with TRBJ1-3; 8 positions match TRBD1. The CDR3 length is 18 residues. CDR1 is LGHNA and CDR2 is YNFKEQ in the germline V gene. The V gene end was trimmed by 0 bases and the J gene end by 3 bases; junction bases not matched to a gene: 10. The CDR3 spells CASSQDMVTGDRGNTIYF. DNA of the CDR3: TGTGCCAGCAGCCAAGATATGGTGACAGGGGATCGTGGAAACACCATATATTTT.

The rearrangement links TRBV7-2 to TRBJ1-4, with 8 bases aligning to TRBD1. This CDR3 has 15 residues. The germline V gene has CDR1 SGHTA and CDR2 FQGNSA. V shed 1 base, J shed 7 bases, and the junction held 5 bases outside the gene matches. This CDR3 is CASSLGQGRGEKLFF. As DNA, the CDR3 is TGTGCCAGCAGCTTAGGACAGGGGCGGGGTGAAAAACTGTTTTTT.

The gene calls are TRBV5-1 and TRBJ2-7; 12 nucleotides agree with TRBD2. Germline CDR1 SGHRS, CDR2 YFSETQ. Losses at the gene ends were 4 bases for V and 1 base for J; bases not matched to a gene: 9. This CDR3 comprises 17 residues. CDR3 loop: CASSTLAGGHQSYEQYF. In DNA form, the CDR3 reads TGCGCCAGCAGCACACTAGCGGGAGGCCACCAATCCTACGAGCAGTACTTC.

There are a few counts of this clonotype. The V and J genes are TRBV28 and TRBJ1-1; no clear D gene. Germline CDR1 and CDR2: MDHEN and SYDVKM. CDR3 size: 17 residues. Deletions cut 6 bases from V and 0 bases from J, with 20 bases between. The CDR3 DNA reads as TGTGCCAGCAGCTTTCCAAACTCAGGAGGGATGAACACTGAAGCTTTCTTT. It yields the protein CASSFPNSGGMNTEAFF.

This clonotype has a handful of counts. This chain links TRBV5-6 with TRBJ2-1, with 8 nucleotides matching TRBD2. The CDR3 covers 16 residues. Germline V CDR1 and CDR2: SGHDT, YYEEEE. V lost 4 bases and J lost 7; bases outside the gene matches: 13. This chain's CDR3 is CASSGTRRGGGNEQFF. CDR3 DNA sequence: TGTGCCAGCAGCGGTACTAGAAGGGGCGGGGGGAATGAGCAGTTCTTC.

This clonotype was seen only a few times. This rearrangement joins TRBV7-3 to TRBJ2-3, with 7 bases that match TRBD2. In germline, CDR1 is SGHTA, CDR2 FQGTGA. With 0 bases clipped from V and 5 bases from J, the junction kept 2 bases outside the gene matches. The CDR3 is 14 amino acids. This chain's CDR3 is CASSLTGTKDTQYF. CDR3 DNA: TGTGCCAGCAGCTTAACAGGGACTAAAGATACGCAGTATTTT.

The genes are TRBV2 and TRBJ2-3, with 9 bases identical to TRBD2. V gave up 9 bases and J gave up 4 bases; unmatched junction bases: 11. Germline CDR1 reads SNHLY; CDR2 reads FYNNEI. This CDR3 spans 15 amino acids. CDR3 amino acids: CASNNPRGGPDTQYF. The CDR3 DNA is TGTGCCAGTAATAATCCGCGGGGGGGCCCAGATACGCAGTATTTT.

This clonotype was observed a handful of times. The rearrangement links TRBV6-6 to TRBJ2-3; D remains ambiguous. Between the trimmed V and J ends, which lost 7 bases and 1 base, there was a span of 9 bases. Germline assignment: CDR1 MNHNY and CDR2 SVGAGI (reference sequence). This CDR3 spans 13 amino acids. CDR3 protein: CASNLPGTDTQYF. The CDR3 DNA follows: TGTGCCAGCAACTTACCGGGCACAGATACGCAGTATTTT.

V and J are TRBV7-8 and TRBJ2-7; D remains ambiguous. CDR1 and CDR2 (germline): SGHVS, FQNEAQ. V was clipped by 5 bases and J by 3 bases, with 17 bases between them. The CDR3 consists of 15 residues. This chain's CDR3 is CASSLDLGLGYEQYF. CDR3 nucleotides: TGTGCCAGCAGCCTAGATTTAGGTCTGGGCTACGAGCAGTACTTC. Together with reference TRBV7-8 and TRBJ2-7, the CDR3 gives the full variable domain: GAGVSQSPRYKVAKRGQDVALRCDPISGHVSLFWYQQALGQGPEFLTYFQNEAQLDKSGLPSDRFFAERPEGSVSTLKIQRTQQEDSAVYLCASSLDLGLGYEQYFGPGTRLTVT.

This chain links TRBV7-2 with TRBJ1-3; D is ambiguous. Germline V CDR1 and CDR2: SGHTA, FQGNSA. V was trimmed by 3 bases and J by 4 bases, leaving 10 bases between them. The CDR3 covers 14 residues. CDR3 DNA sequence: TGTGCCAGCAGCTTGTGGGAAAAGGGAAACACCATATATTTT. Its translation is CASSLWEKGNTIYF.

On this clonotype: With a much larger clone just one base away, this may be a read error. The chain carries TRBV12-3 or TRBV12-4 and TRBJ2-2; unclear D gene. V was clipped by 2 bases and J by 7 bases, with 2 bases between them. The CDR3 has 11 residues. The CDR3 DNA sequence: TGTGCCAGCAGTTTAATCGGGGAGCTGTTTTTT. Amino acid sequence: CASSLIGELFF.

The V gene is TRBV5-1, the J gene TRBJ2-7; D not certain. V gave up 4 bases and J gave up 0 bases, with 17 bases separating them. The CDR3 totals 16 residues. From germline, CDR1 is SGHRS and CDR2 YFSETQ. CDR3 DNA: TGCGCCAGCAGCCCACAGCTCGACTCTGCCTCCTACGAGCAGTACTTC. Translated, it gives CASSPQLDSASYEQYF.

The sample holds a few counts of this clonotype. V and J are TRBV7-9 and TRBJ1-1, with unresolved D. V was clipped by 1 base and J by 1 base, with 7 bases between them. This CDR3 has 14 amino acids. The V gene's germline CDR1 is SEHNR and CDR2 FQNEAQ (reference sequence). As DNA, the CDR3 is TGTGCCAGCAGCTTAGTGAGGACGAACACTGAAGCTTTCTTT. It encodes CASSLVRTNTEAFF.

This clonotype was counted many times. The V call is TRBV5-1, the J call TRBJ2-3; 7 bases are a match to TRBD2. The V gene's germline CDR1 is SGHRS and CDR2 YFSETQ. Germline trimming cut 4 bases from V and 1 base from J; bases unmatched to any gene: 6. The CDR3 is 15 residues long. CDR3 sequence (DNA): TGCGCCAGCAGCCGACCAGCGGGGCGCACAGATACGCAGTATTTT. Its translation: CASSRPAGRTDTQYF.

The CDR3 DNA reads as TGTGCCAGCAGCTTAGCAATCCTAGGGACAGATACGCAGTATTTT. This translates into CASSLAILGTDTQYF. The chain recombines TRBV7-2 with TRBJ2-3, with no clear D. CDR3 length equals 15 residues. V lost 0 bases to trimming and J lost 3 bases, with 10 bases between them. Germline V CDR1 and CDR2: SGHTA, FQGNSA.

This clonotype was picked up a small number of times. This rearrangement joins TRBV7-2 to TRBJ1-1; D is ambiguous. Germline V lookup: CDR1 SGHTA, CDR2 FQGNSA. V lost 5 bases and J 11 bases, leaving 12 bases between the germline ends. The CDR3 runs to 11 residues. The CDR3 coding sequence is TGTGCCAGCAGCCCTGCGGTGAAGGCTTTCTTT. Protein product: CASSPAVKAFF.

This clonotype was counted only a few times. The chain has TRBV5-1 and TRBJ2-5; the match to TRBD1 covers 11 bases. The CDR3 totals 15 residues. V was clipped by 3 bases and J by 4 bases; unmatched bases: 5. CDR1 and CDR2 from the germline V gene are SGHRS and YFSETQ. The CDR3 DNA is TGCGCCAGCAGCTGGGGACAGGGGGTAGGAGAGACCCAGTACTTC. Amino acids: CASSWGQGVGETQYF.

The chain combines TRBV7-2 with TRBJ2-1; 8 bases fit TRBD2. J lost 4 bases, V lost 5 bases, and 7 bases had no gene match. The germline gives CDR1 SGHTA, CDR2 FQGNSA. CDR3 length: 15 residues. The CDR3 DNA sequence: TGTGCCAGCAGCCCCCAGCGGGGGAAATACAATGAGCAGTTCTTC. Its translation: CASSPQRGKYNEQFF.

The chain couples TRBV20-1 to TRBJ2-6; D gene unclear. The CDR3 loop spans 16 amino acids. Per germline, CDR1 DFQATT and CDR2 SNEGSKA (reference sequence). V lost 1 base to trimming and J lost 0 bases, with 10 bases between them. CDR3 nucleotides: TGCAGTGCTAGAGGAATCCGCGGCTCTGGGGCCAACGTCCTGACTTTC. It specifies CSARGIRGSGANVLTF.

The chain combines TRBV28 with TRBJ2-2, with D perhaps given as TRBD1 or TRBD2 (5 bases each). The CDR3 loop spans 16 amino acids. Per the germline V gene, CDR1 is MDHEN and CDR2 is SYDVKM. The V end was cut by 5 bases, the J end by 4 bases, with 17 bases between. The CDR3 coding sequence is TGTGCCAGCAGTACGCCCGGGGCGTTGGCCACCGGGGAGCTGTTTTTT. This gives the protein CASSTPGALATGELFF.

V usage is TRBV11-1 and J usage is TRBJ2-1; TRBD1 matches 10 bases. CDR1 and CDR2 from the germline V gene are SGHAT and FQDESV (reference sequence). The CDR3 consists of 18 residues. Losses at the gene ends were 9 bases for V and 8 bases for J; bases not matched to a gene: 22. CDR3 region: CASSSHLLTGTGVYEQFF. The CDR3 DNA is TGTGCCAGTTCCTCGCACCTTCTAACCGGGACAGGGGTTTATGAGCAGTTCTTC.

The chain joins TRBV29-1 to TRBJ2-5; D is uncertain. The CDR3 contains 13 residues. Germline values: CDR1 SQVTM, CDR2 ANQGSEA. With 3 bases removed from V and 2 bases from J, the gap between germline ends came to 10 bases. The CDR3 sequence: CSVDRPAQETQYF. The CDR3 bases are TGCAGCGTTGATCGGCCGGCTCAAGAGACCCAGTACTTC. The full variable domain, completed using reference TRBV29-1 and TRBJ2-5, is SAVISQKPSRDICQRGTSLTIQCQVDSQVTMMFWYRQQPGQSLTLIATANQGSEATYESGFVIDKFPISRPNLTFSTLTVSNMSPEDSSIYLCSVDRPAQETQYFGPGTRLLVL.

The table lists this clonotype with a count of one. The chain carries TRBV13 and TRBJ1-1, with D uncertain. The CDR3 extends over 13 amino acids. V was cut by 5 bases and J by 0 bases, with 7 bases left in between. Germline CDR1 reads PRHDT; CDR2 reads FYEKMQ (reference sequence). The CDR3 protein is CASSEPLNTEAFF. CDR3 bases: TGTGCCAGCAGCGAACCGCTGAACACTGAAGCTTTCTTT.

Only a few counts were recorded for this clonotype. The chain couples TRBV6-2 or TRBV6-3 to TRBJ2-3; 9 bases align to TRBD1. Germline values: CDR1 MNHEY, CDR2 SVGEGT. The CDR3 is made up of 15 amino acids. Unmatched junction bases numbered 16, after V lost 6 bases and J lost 12 bases. CDR3 loop: CASRDPGQGYNSQYF. For the CDR3, the DNA is TGTGCCAGCAGAGATCCGGGACAGGGTTATAATTCTCAGTATTTT.

This clonotype was counted many times. CDR3 protein: CASSSRTVRRKTQYF. For the CDR3, the DNA is TGTGCCAGCAGTTCCCGGACTGTTCGGCGGAAGACCCAGTACTTC. The chain is built from TRBV12-3 or TRBV12-4 and TRBJ2-5, with D possibly matching TRBD2 (5 bases). The CDR3 runs to 15 residues. Trimming shortened V by 4 bases and J by 6 bases, and 18 bases separated the two germline ends.

CDR3: CSAKGVTGVHGYTF. CDR3 nucleotide sequence: TGCAGTGCTAAAGGTGTGACAGGGGTGCATGGCTACACCTTC. The V and J genes are TRBV20-1 and TRBJ1-2; 8 bases are shared with TRBD1. V was pared by 4 bases and J by 6 bases, with 10 bases of the junction left unmatched. Germline V gene sequence: CDR1 DFQATT, CDR2 SNEGSKA (reference sequence). The CDR3 is made up of 14 amino acids.

The chain links TRBV20-1 to TRBJ2-7; 7 bases map to TRBD2. From germline, CDR1 is DFQATT and CDR2 SNEGSKA (reference sequence). The CDR3 is 14 amino acids. The V and J ends lost 3 bases and 4 bases, in that order; junction bases with no gene match: 9. The CDR3 bases are TGCAGTGCTAGTTCAAGCGGGAACTATTACGAGCAGTACTTC. It encodes CSASSSGNYYEQYF.